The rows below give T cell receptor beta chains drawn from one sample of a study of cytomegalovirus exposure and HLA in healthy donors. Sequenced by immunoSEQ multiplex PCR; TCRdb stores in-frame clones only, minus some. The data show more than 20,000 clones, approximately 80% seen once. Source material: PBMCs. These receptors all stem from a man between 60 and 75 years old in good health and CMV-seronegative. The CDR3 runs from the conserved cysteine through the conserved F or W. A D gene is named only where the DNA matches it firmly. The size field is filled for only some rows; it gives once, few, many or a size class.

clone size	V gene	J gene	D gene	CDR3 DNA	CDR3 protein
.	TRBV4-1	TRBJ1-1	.	TGCGCCAGCAGCCCTAATACAGTGAACACTGAAGCTTTCTTT	CASSPNTVNTEAFF
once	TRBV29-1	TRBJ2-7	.	TGCAGCGTCCTGACAAACTCCTACGAGCAGTACTTC	CSVLTNSYEQYF
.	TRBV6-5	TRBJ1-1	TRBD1	TGTGCCAGCACCCCTCCGGGACAGGACAAAGCTTTCTTT	CASTPPGQDKAFF
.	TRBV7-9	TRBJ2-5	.	TGTGCCAGCAGCCCCCAGGTCCAAGAGACCCAGTACTTC	CASSPQVQETQYF
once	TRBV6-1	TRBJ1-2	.	TGTGCCAGCAGTGAATGGGTCACAGGGCATGGCTACACCTTC	CASSEWVTGHGYTF
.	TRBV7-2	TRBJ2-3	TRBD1	TGTGCCAGCAGCCCAGGGGGGACAGGAGATACGCAGTATTTT	CASSPGGTGDTQYF
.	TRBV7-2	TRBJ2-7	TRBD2	TGTGCCAGCAGCTTAGAAGGCGGGAGGTCCTACGAGCAGTACTTC	CASSLEGGRSYEQYF
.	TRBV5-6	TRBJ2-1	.	TGTGCCAGCAGCTGGGTGACAGCCGCCCGTCCTAATGAGCAGTTCTTC	CASSWVTAARPNEQFF
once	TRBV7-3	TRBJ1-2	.	TGTGCCAGCAGCCGAACTCAGGAAACCACCCAACCTGGGCGCTACACCTTC	CASSRTQETTQPGRYTF
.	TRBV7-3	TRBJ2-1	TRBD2	TGTGCCAGCAGCTTCGCGGGAGGTGGACACAATGAGCAGTTCTTC	CASSFAGGGHNEQFF
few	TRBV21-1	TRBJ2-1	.	TGTGCCAGCAGCAAAGCAGTCAGGTCCTTCCTCTCCTACAATGAGCAGTTCTTC	CASSKAVRSFLSYNEQFF
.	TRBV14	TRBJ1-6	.	TGTGCCAGCAGCCGGGGGCAGGGGTATAATTCACCCCTCCACTTT	CASSRGQGYNSPLHF
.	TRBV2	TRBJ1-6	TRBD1	TGTGCCAGCAGTGACAGGGGGCGAAATTCACCCCTCCACTTT	CASSDRGRNSPLHF
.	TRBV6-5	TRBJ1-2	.	TGTGCCAGCAGTCCGTACCGGGGCTATGGCTACACCTTC	CASSPYRGYGYTF
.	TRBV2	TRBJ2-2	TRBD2	TGTGCCAGCAGTGAAGAAGCGGGAGCGGGGGAGCTGTTTTTT	CASSEEAGAGELFF
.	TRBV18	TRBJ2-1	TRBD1	TGTGCCAGCTCACGGAACCAAGGACAGGGTATGAATGAGCAGTTCTTC	CASSRNQGQGMNEQFF
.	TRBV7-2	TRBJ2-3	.	TGTGCCAGCAGCTTAGGGGGGCCGGGGACCGATACGCAGTATTTT	CASSLGGPGTDTQYF
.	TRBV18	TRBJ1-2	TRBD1	TGTGCCAGCTCACCATACGGACAGGGGTCCTCGGACTATGGCTACACCTTC	CASSPYGQGSSDYGYTF
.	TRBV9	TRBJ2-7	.	TGTGCCAGCAGCGTAGATCAGGGCAGGGAGCAGTACTTC	CASSVDQGREQYF
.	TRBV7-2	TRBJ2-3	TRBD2	TGTGCCAGCAGCTGGGGGACTAGCGGGAGGCGGACAGATACGCAGTATTTT	CASSWGTSGRRTDTQYF
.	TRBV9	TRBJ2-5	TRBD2	TGTGCCAGCAGCGTAGCCTCGGGACTAGCGGGCGAGACCCAGTACTTC	CASSVASGLAGETQYF
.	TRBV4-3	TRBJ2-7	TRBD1	TGCGCCAGCAGCCGTCATGTACGGACAGGGACCTACGAGCAGTACTTC	CASSRHVRTGTYEQYF
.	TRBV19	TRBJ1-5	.	TGTGCCAGTAGTCGGGGAAGCAATCAGCCCCAGCATTTT	CASSRGSNQPQHF
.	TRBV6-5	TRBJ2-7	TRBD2	TGTGCCAGCAGCTTAGGGACTAGCGGGAGCGGCGAGCAGTACTTC	CASSLGTSGSGEQYF
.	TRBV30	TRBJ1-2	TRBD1	TGTGCCTGGAGTGTACATAGGACAGGGGGCGGTTATGGCTACACCTTC	CAWSVHRTGGGYGYTF
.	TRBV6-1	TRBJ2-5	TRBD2	TGTGCCAGCAGTGAGACCGGGACTAGCGGGAGGGCCCCTTGGGAGCAGTACTTC	CASSETGTSGRAPWEQYF
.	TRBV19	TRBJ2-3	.	TGTGCCAGTAGTACCATCCTAGCACCGATATTCACAGATACGCAGTATTTT	CASSTILAPIFTDTQYF
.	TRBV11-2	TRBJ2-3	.	TGTGCCAGCAGCTTATTGGCCCCCCCCTCAGATACGCAGTATTTT	CASSLLAPPSDTQYF
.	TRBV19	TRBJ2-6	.	TGTGCCAGTAGTTCGACAACTGCCAACGTCCTGACTTTC	CASSSTTANVLTF
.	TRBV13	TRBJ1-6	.	TGTGCCAGCAGCCTACAGCCAACCAACTATAATTCACCCCTCCACTTT	CASSLQPTNYNSPLHF
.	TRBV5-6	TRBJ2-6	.	TGTGCCAGCAGCTTAACAGAGACCTCTGGGGCCAACGTCCTGACTTTC	CASSLTETSGANVLTF
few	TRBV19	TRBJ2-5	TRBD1	TGTGCCAGTAGCCCCGGACAGGGGAATGGGGGAGAGACCCAGTACTTC	CASSPGQGNGGETQYF
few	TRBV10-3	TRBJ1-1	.	TGTGCCATCAGTGAGGGTGGAGTAGAAGCTTTCTTT	CAISEGGVEAFF
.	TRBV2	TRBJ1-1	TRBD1	TGTGCCAGCAGGTTACAGGGGGTAGTGAGCACTGAAGCTTTCTTT	CASRLQGVVSTEAFF
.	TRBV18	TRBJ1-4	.	TGTGCCAGCTCATTCTCCGGGACAACTAATGAAAAACTGTTTTTT	CASSFSGTTNEKLFF
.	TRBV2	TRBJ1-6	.	TGTGCCAGCGAGGGATTTACCGATTCACCCCTCCACTTT	CASEGFTDSPLHF
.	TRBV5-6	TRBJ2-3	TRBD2	TGTCCCAGCAGCTCTAGCGGGGGGCGCACAGATACGCAGTATTTT	CPSSSSGGRTDTQYF
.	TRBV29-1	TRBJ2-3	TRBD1	TGCAGCGCGGATCAGGGGGCGAAGTATACGCAGTATTTT	CSADQGAKYTQYF
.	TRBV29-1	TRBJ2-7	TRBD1	TGCAGCCTTGGCACGCTCGGACAGGGGAAGTCCTACGAGCAGTACTTC	CSLGTLGQGKSYEQYF
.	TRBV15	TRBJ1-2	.	TGTGCCACCAGCCAGAGGGACACCCTAAGCTATGGCTACACCTTC	CATSQRDTLSYGYTF
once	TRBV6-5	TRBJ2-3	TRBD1	TGTGCCAGCAGTTCGGGACAGATTAGCACAGATACGCAGTATTTT	CASSSGQISTDTQYF
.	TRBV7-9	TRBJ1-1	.	TGTGCCAGCAGCTTAGTTGCTGGGGGGGGGACTGAAGCTTTCTTT	CASSLVAGGGTEAFF
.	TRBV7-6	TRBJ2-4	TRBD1	TGTGCCAGCAGCCCGTTGGGGACAGGAAAAAACATTCAGTACTTC	CASSPLGTGKNIQYF
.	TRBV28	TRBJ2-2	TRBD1	TGTGCCAGCAGTCTTCTCAGGGGGCGCGACACCGGGGAGCTGTTTTTT	CASSLLRGRDTGELFF
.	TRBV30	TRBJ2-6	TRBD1	TGTGCCTTGGACAGGTCTGGGGCCAACGTCCTGACTTTC	CALDRSGANVLTF
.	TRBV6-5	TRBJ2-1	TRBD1	TGTGCCAGCAGACAGGGGGCGGTTGGTGAGCAGTTCTTC	CASRQGAVGEQFF
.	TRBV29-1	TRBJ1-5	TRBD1	TGCAGCGTCGCCCTCGGGACAGGGAGCAATCAGCCCCAGCATTTT	CSVALGTGSNQPQHF
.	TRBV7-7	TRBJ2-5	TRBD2	TGTGCTAGCAGCTTAGGGACTAGCGGCGGGGGGGAGACCCAGTACTTC	CASSLGTSGGGETQYF
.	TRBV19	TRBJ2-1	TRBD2	TGTGCCAGTAGTATAGAGGTTAGCGGGGGGTCCTACAATGAGCAGTTCTTC	CASSIEVSGGSYNEQFF
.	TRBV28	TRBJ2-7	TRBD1	TGTGCCAGCAGTCCCGGGACAGGGAACTTCGAGCAGTACTTC	CASSPGTGNFEQYF
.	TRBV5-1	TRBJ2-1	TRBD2	TGCGCCAGCAGCCCTGGACTAGCGGGAGACATAATTTCCTACAATGAGCAGTTCTTC	CASSPGLAGDIISYNEQFF
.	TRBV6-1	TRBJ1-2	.	TGTGCCACCCGTAACGCGCGGCACTATGGCTACACCTTC	CATRNARHYGYTF